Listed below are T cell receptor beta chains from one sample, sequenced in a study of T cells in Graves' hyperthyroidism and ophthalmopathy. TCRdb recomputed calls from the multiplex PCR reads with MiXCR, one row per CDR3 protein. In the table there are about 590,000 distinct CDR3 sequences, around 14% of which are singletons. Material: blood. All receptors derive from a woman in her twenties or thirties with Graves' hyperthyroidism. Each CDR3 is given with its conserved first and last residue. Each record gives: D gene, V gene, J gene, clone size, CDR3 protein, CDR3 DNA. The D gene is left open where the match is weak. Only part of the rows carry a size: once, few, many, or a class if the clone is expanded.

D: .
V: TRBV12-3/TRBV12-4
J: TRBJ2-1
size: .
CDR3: CASNPDIGRNSYNEQFF
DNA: TGTGCCAGCAATCCCGACATAGGACGGAATTCCTACAATGAGCAGTTCTTC

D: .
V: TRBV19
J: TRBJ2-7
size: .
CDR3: CASSMIGHEQYF
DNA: TGTGCCAGTAGTATGATTGGACACGAGCAGTACTTC

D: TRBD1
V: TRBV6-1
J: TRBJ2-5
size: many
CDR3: CASSEPIEDRVFQETQYF
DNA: TGTGCCAGCAGTGAGCCAATAGAAGACAGGGTATTCCAGGAGACCCAGTACTTC

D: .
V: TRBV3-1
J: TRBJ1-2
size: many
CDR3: CASSQGRDSYTF
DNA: TGTGCCAGCAGCCAGGGACGTGATAGCTACACCTTC

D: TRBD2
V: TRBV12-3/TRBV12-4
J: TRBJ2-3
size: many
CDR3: CASSPPWTSRPPDTQYF
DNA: TGTGCCAGCAGTCCCCCCTGGACTAGCCGCCCCCCAGATACGCAGTATTTT

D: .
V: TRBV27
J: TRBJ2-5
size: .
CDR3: CASARGGETQYF
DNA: TGTGCCAGCGCGAGGGGGGGTGAGACCCAGTACTTC

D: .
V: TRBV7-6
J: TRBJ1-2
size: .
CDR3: CASSEGDSGGGYTF
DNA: TGTGCCAGCAGCGAGGGAGACTCCGGTGGGGGCTACACCTTC

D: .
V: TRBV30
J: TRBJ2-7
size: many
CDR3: CAWNSAIGFAYEQYF
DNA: TGTGCCTGGAACTCCGCAATCGGGTTCGCCTACGAGCAGTACTTC

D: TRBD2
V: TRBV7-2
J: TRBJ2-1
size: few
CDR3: CASSTGLAGVHNEQFF
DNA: TGTGCCAGCAGCACGGGACTAGCGGGAGTCCACAATGAGCAGTTCTTC

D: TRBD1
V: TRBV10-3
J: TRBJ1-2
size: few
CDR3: CATETGVRGYGYTF
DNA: TGTGCCACCGAAACAGGGGTCCGAGGCTATGGCTACACCTTC

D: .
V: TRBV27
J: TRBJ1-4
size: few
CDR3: CASSAWGLATNEKLFF
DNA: TGTGCCAGCAGTGCTTGGGGCTTAGCAACTAATGAAAAACTGTTTTTT

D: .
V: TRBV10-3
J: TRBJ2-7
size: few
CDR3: CAISERYFGEQYF
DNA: TGTGCCATCAGTGAGAGGTATTTTGGCGAGCAGTACTTC

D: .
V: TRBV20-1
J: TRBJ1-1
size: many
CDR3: CSARLPGRLNTEAFF
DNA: TGCAGTGCTAGATTACCGGGACGGCTGAACACTGAAGCTTTCTTT

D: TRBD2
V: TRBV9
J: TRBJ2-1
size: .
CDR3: CASSVALLAGDEQFF
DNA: TGTGCCAGCAGCGTAGCTCTCCTAGCGGGAGACGAGCAGTTCTTC

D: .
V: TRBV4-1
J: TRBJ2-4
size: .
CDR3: CASSHIGGGAKNIQYF
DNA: TGCGCCAGCAGCCACATAGGGGGGGGAGCCAAAAACATTCAGTACTTC

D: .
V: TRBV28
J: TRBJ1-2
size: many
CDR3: CASARTDGYTF
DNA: TGTGCCAGCGCAAGGACAGATGGCTACACCTTC

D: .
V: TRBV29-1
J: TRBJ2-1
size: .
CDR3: CSAHRPIYEQFF
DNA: TGCAGCGCCCACCGGCCTATTTATGAGCAGTTCTTC

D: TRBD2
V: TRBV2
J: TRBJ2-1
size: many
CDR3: CASDRELAGGAYNEQFF
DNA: TGTGCCAGCGACAGGGAACTAGCGGGGGGAGCCTACAATGAGCAGTTCTTC

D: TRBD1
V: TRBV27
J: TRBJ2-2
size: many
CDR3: CASSSTRQGVLLRTGELFF
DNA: TGTGCCAGCAGTTCCACCAGACAGGGGGTTCTACTGAGGACCGGGGAGCTGTTTTTT

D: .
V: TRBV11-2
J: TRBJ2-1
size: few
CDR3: CASSSRGNLYNEQFF
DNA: TGTGCCAGCAGCTCCCGGGGGAACCTATACAATGAGCAGTTCTTC

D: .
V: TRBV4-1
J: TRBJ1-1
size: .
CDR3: CASSHRTAIEAFF
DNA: TGCGCCAGCAGCCATAGGACAGCCATTGAAGCTTTCTTT

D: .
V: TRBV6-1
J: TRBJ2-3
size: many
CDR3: CASSAAVSTDTQYF
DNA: TGTGCCAGCAGTGCAGCGGTGAGCACAGATACGCAGTATTTT

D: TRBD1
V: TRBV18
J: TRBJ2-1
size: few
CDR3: CASSPLGQVASYNEQFF
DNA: TGTGCCAGCTCACCACTCGGACAGGTGGCCTCCTACAATGAGCAGTTCTTC

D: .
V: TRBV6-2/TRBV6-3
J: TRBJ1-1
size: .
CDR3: CASSYLGTGKGDTEAFF
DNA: TGTGCCAGCAGTTACCTGGGTACAGGGAAGGGTGACACTGAAGCTTTCTTT

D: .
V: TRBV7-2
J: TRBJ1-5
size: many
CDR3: CASSLAPDSNQPQHF
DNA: TGTGCCAGCAGCTTAGCGCCGGATAGCAATCAGCCCCAGCATTTT

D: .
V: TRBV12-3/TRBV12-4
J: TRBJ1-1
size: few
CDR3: CASSFAGANTEAFF
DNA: TGTGCCAGCAGTTTCGCAGGTGCTAACACTGAAGCTTTCTTT

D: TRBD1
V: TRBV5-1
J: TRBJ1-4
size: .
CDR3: CASSTLTGSEKLFF
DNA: TGCGCCAGCAGCACCCTGACAGGGAGTGAAAAACTGTTTTTT

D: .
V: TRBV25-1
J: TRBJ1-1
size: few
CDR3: CASSEYEGWNTEAFF
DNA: TGTGCCAGCAGTGAATATGAGGGCTGGAACACTGAAGCTTTCTTT

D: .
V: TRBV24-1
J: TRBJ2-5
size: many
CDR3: CATSDPIDTHQETQYF
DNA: TGTGCCACCAGTGACCCCATAGACACTCACCAAGAGACCCAGTACTTC

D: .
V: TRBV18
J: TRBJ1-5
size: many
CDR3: CASSPPSGISNQPQHF
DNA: TGTGCCAGCTCACCACCGTCAGGGATCAGCAATCAGCCCCAGCATTTT

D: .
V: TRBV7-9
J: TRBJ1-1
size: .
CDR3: CASSLARGAFF
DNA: TGTGCCAGCAGCTTAGCAAGAGGAGCTTTCTTT

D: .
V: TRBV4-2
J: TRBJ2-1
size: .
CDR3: CASSQTIDEQFF
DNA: TGTGCCAGCAGCCAGACCATCGATGAGCAGTTCTTC

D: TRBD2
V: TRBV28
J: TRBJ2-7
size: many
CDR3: CASRGGGLGEVYEQYF
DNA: TGTGCCAGCAGGGGGGGGGGTTTGGGGGAGGTCTACGAGCAGTACTTC

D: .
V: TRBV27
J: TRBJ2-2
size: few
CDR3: CASRSGTPGTGELFF
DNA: TGTGCCAGCCGATCCGGGACCCCGGGCACCGGGGAGCTGTTTTTT

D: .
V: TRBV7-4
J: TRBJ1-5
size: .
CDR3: CASSPGAGLSNQPKHF
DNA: TGTGCCAGCAGTCCAGGGGCGGGTTTAAGCAATCAGCCCAAGCATTTT

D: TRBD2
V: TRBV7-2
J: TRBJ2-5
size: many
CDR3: CASSRKFTVAGGEETQYF
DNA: TGTGCCAGCAGCCGGAAATTTACTGTAGCGGGAGGGGAGGAGACCCAGTACTTC

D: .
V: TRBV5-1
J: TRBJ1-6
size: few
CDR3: CASSLGDHNSPLHF
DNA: TGCGCCAGCAGCTTGGGGGACCATAATTCACCCCTCCACTTT

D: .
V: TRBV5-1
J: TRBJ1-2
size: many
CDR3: CASSLENYYGYTF
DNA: TGCGCCAGCAGCTTGGAGAACTACTATGGCTACACCTTC

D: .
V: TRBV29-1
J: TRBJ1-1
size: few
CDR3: CSVGGRNTEAFF
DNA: TGCAGCGTCGGGGGGAGGAACACTGAAGCTTTCTTT

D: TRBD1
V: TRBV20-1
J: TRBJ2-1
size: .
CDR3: CSASSQGASAYNEQFF
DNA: TGCAGTGCTAGCAGCCAGGGGGCTTCAGCCTACAATGAGCAGTTCTTC

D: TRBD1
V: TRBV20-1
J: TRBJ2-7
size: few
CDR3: CSARDSDRGLREQYF
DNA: TGCAGTGCTAGAGATAGTGACAGGGGATTGCGTGAGCAGTACTTC

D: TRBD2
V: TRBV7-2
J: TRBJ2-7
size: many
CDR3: CASSLLAGTSYEQYF
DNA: TGTGCCAGCAGCCTACTAGCGGGGACGTCCTACGAGCAGTACTTC

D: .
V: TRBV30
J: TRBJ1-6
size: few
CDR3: CAWMPGLLYNSPLHF
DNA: TGTGCCTGGATGCCGGGACTACTCTATAATTCACCCCTCCACTTT

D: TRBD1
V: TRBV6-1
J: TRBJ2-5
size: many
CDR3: CASGRDRQETQYF
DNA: TGTGCCAGCGGAAGGGACAGGCAAGAGACCCAGTACTTC

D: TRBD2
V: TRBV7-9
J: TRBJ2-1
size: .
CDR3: CASSPRTSGGHDIKQFF
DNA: TGTGCCAGCAGCCCCCGGACTAGCGGGGGACATGATATAAAGCAGTTCTTC

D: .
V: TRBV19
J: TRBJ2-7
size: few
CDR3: CASSLTGGHQAYEQYF
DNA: TGTGCCAGTAGCCTCACCGGGGGACACCAGGCCTACGAGCAGTACTTC

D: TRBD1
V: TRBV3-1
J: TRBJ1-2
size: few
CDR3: CASSPGQGAGGYTF
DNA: TGTGCCAGCAGCCCGGGACAGGGGGCGGGCGGCTACACCTTC

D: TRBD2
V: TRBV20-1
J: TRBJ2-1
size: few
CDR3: CSARGREGWGDEQFF
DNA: TGCAGTGCTAGAGGGCGGGAGGGCTGGGGGGATGAGCAGTTCTTC